This T cell receptor beta chain was identified during a study of CD8+CD57+ T cells in acquired aplastic anemia. This clonotype has a count of ten or more. The CDR3 covers 15 residues. The V and J ends lost 2 bases and 7 bases, in that order; junction bases with no gene match: 8. TCR beta VDJ and CDR3 profiles were obtained from a genomic DNA template. TCRdb called the reads again in MiXCR, with one record for every CDR3 protein. The sample contains 400,000 to 450,000 distinct CDR3 sequences, 65% to 75% of which appear only once. The genes are TRBV12-3 or TRBV12-4 and TRBJ1-5, with TRBD1 matching 7 bases. The sequence came from a human donor in good health, serving as a control. Specimen: sorted CD4+, CD8+, or CD8+CD57+ T cells (not recorded which) from PBMCs. In DNA, the CDR3 is TGTGCCAGCAGTTTATCGACAGGGACCTCGCAGCCCCAGCATTTT. The encoded protein is CASSLSTGTSQPQHF.